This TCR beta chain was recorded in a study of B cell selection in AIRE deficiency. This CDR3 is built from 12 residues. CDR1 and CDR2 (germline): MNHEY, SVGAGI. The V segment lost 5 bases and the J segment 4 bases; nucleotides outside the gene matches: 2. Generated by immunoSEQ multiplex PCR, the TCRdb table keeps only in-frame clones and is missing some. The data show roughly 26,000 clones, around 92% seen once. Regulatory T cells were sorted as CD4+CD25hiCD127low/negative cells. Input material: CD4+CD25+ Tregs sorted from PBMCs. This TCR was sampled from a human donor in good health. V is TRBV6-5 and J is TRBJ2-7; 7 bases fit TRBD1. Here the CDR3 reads CASSRDSYEQYF. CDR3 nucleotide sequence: TGTGCCAGCAGTCGGGACAGTTACGAGCAGTACTTC.